One and the same sample provided the 14 T cell receptor beta chains below, sequenced in a study of beta chain features in type 1 diabetes. Investigators reverse transcribed all isolated RNA, so they sequenced expressed TCRB transcripts. Here immunoSEQ multiplex PCR was the method, and the copy in TCRdb shows in-frame clones only, minus some. The repertoire holds some 240,000 clones, around 9.9% seen once, with 1% to 1.5% in the top ten. The sequenced sample was central memory CD4+ T cells from blood. The receptors were sampled from a young man in good health.

This clone has just a few counts. The CDR3 spells CASSSDGLETQYF. The CDR3 DNA reads as TGTGCCAGCAGCTCGGACGGGTTGGAGACCCAGTACTTC. The V and J genes are TRBV7-9 and TRBJ2-5; D gene uncertain. The CDR3 extends over 13 amino acids. Per the germline V gene, CDR1 is SEHNR and CDR2 is FQNEAQ (reference sequence). Trimming took 4 bases from V and 5 from J, leaving 11 bases between them.

The chain is built from TRBV9 and TRBJ2-3, with D uncertain. Germline V lookup: CDR1 SGDLS, CDR2 YYNGEE. The CDR3 extends over 13 amino acids. V shed 0 bases and J shed 0 bases, with 2 bases lying between them. CDR3 coding DNA: TGTGCCAGCAGCGTAGATAGCACAGATACGCAGTATTTT. Residues: CASSVDSTDTQYF.

This clone was counted between two and nine times. This chain uses TRBV14 with TRBJ2-1, with 8 nucleotides matching TRBD2. Germline CDR1 SGHDN, CDR2 FVKESK. Trimming cost V 1 base and J 9 bases; bases outside gene matches: 8. There are 15 residues in the CDR3. The CDR3: CASSQVSGAGGEQFF. The CDR3 DNA is TGTGCCAGCAGCCAAGTCTCAGGGGCGGGGGGTGAGCAGTTCTTC.

This clone was seen only a few times. The CDR3 sequence: CASSQGRSEAFF. CDR3 coding DNA: TGTGCCAGCAGCCAAGGTCGTAGTGAAGCTTTCTTT. The chain recombines TRBV14 with TRBJ1-1, with no clear D. V was cut by 1 base and J by 7 bases, with 7 bases left in between. Germline CDR1 SGHDN, CDR2 FVKESK. The CDR3 totals 12 residues.

This clone was seen at least ten times. This chain joins TRBV4-3 and TRBJ1-2; D is uncertain. Germline V gives CDR1 LGHNA, CDR2 YSLEER. The V and J ends lost 0 bases and 4 bases respectively, with 6 bases between them. The CDR3 totals 13 residues. The CDR3 bases are TGCGCCAGCAGCCAAGATCAGTTCTATGGCTACACCTTC. Amino acid sequence: CASSQDQFYGYTF.

The chain carries TRBV5-6 and TRBJ2-7; D call uncertain. Per germline, CDR1 SGHDT and CDR2 YYEEEE. The CDR3 is made up of 15 amino acids. Trimming took 5 bases from V and 3 from J, leaving 18 bases between them. CDR3 residues: CASSPDVFGNYEQYF. The CDR3 region has the DNA TGTGCCAGCAGTCCCGATGTGTTCGGCAACTACGAGCAGTACTTC.

This clone was seen only a few times. V gene TRBV2 combines with J gene TRBJ1-5; D may be TRBD1 (6 bases). Germline V gene lookup returns CDR1 SNHLY and CDR2 FYNNEI. The CDR3 is 14 amino acids. V was shortened by 5 bases and J by 0 bases, with 8 bases between the two germline ends. As DNA, the CDR3 is TGTGCCAGCAGTAGGGACACTAGCAATCAGCCCCAGCATTTT. Amino acids: CASSRDTSNQPQHF.

The sample holds many counts of this clone. V and J are TRBV29-1 and TRBJ2-7; D remains unclear. The germline V and J ends were trimmed by 4 bases and 5 bases, with 12 bases remaining between them. From germline, CDR1 is SQVTM and CDR2 ANQGSEA. This CDR3 has 12 amino acids. This chain's CDR3 is CSVGKGSHEQYF. CDR3 in DNA: TGCAGCGTTGGAAAAGGGTCCCACGAGCAGTACTTC.

The chain uses TRBV5-4 and TRBJ1-2, with no clear D. This CDR3 has 13 amino acids. V was pared by 3 bases and J by 3 bases, with 9 bases between. The germline V gene has CDR1 SGHNT and CDR2 YYREEE (reference sequence). DNA for the CDR3: TGTGCCAGCAGCTCGGACGGCTACTATGGCTACACCTTC. This translates into CASSSDGYYGYTF.

This sequence joins TRBV25-1 and TRBJ2-7; TRBD1 agrees at 11 bases. V was clipped by 4 bases and J by 5 bases; unmatched bases: 7. The CDR3 totals 15 residues. The germline V gene has CDR1 MGHDK and CDR2 SYGVNS. The CDR3 loop reads CASSVPGTGGNEQYF. The CDR3 DNA reads as TGTGCCAGCAGTGTACCAGGGACAGGGGGTAACGAGCAGTACTTC.

At least ten counts were recorded for this clone. The chain carries TRBV29-1 and TRBJ1-5; no clear D gene. Germline V lookup: CDR1 SQVTM, CDR2 ANQGSEA. Trimming removed 4 bases from V and 3 bases from J, with 7 bases in between. The CDR3 spans 12 residues. The CDR3 sequence: CSVALPNQPQHF. CDR3 nucleotides: TGCAGCGTTGCCCTTCCCAATCAGCCCCAGCATTTT.

This chain links TRBV5-1 with TRBJ1-1; D ambiguous. Germline V lookup: CDR1 SGHRS, CDR2 YFSETQ. The V end lost 5 bases, the J end lost 3 bases, and 11 bases lay between the germline ends. The CDR3 extends over 13 amino acids. The DNA for the CDR3 is TGCGCCAGCAGGGAGGACGGGTACACTGAAGCTTTCTTT. It translates to CASREDGYTEAFF.

V and J are TRBV28 and TRBJ2-5; 9 bases align to TRBD1. J lost 4 bases, V lost 6 bases, and 12 bases had no gene match. This CDR3 comprises 16 residues. Germline loops: CDR1 MDHEN, CDR2 SYDVKM. The DNA of the CDR3 is TGTGCCAGCAGAACGATGGGACAGGGAGTCGGAGAGACCCAGTACTTC. Its protein is CASRTMGQGVGETQYF.

The chain carries TRBV30 and TRBJ2-7; D may be TRBD1 (6 bases). The CDR3 is 12 amino acids. The ends were cut back, 5 bases at V and 2 bases at J, with 10 bases in the middle. Germline lookup yields CDR1 GTSNPN and CDR2 SVGIG (reference sequence). CDR3 nucleotides: TGTGCCTGGGGGGACAACGCCTACGAGCAGTACTTC. It codes for CAWGDNAYEQYF.